This passage covers 32 T cell receptor beta chains from one sample sequenced in a study of blood T cell repertoires in COVID-19. The assay was immunoSEQ multiplex PCR, and TCRdb's table has in-frame clones only and misses some. Among roughly 230,000 clones listed, 80% to 85% were seen once. The material sequenced was peripheral blood. Receptor source: a man aged 50 to 59 with active or convalescent COVID-19.

The J gene is TRBJ2-1, the V gene TRBV7-8; D perhaps matches TRBD2 (6 bases). Trimming left V 5 bases short and J 5 bases short, with 10 bases between. Per germline, CDR1 SGHVS and CDR2 FQNEAQ. This CDR3 has 13 amino acids. In DNA form, the CDR3 reads TGTGCCAGCAGCCGCCGGGGGAACAATGAGCAGTTCTTC. Translating it yields CASSRRGNNEQFF.

This rearrangement joins TRBV13 to TRBJ2-5, with TRBD1 identical over 7 bases. Unmatched junction bases numbered 8, after V lost 5 bases and J lost 5 bases. The germline CDR1 and CDR2 sequences are PRHDT and FYEKMQ (reference sequence). The CDR3 consists of 14 residues. The CDR3 nucleotides are TGTGCCAGCAGCCGCCCGGACAGGAGCGAGACCCAGTACTTC. Translated, it gives CASSRPDRSETQYF.

This clone was recorded only once. This chain links TRBV6-4 with TRBJ2-2, with 8 bases fitting TRBD1. Per the germline V gene, CDR1 is MRHNA and CDR2 is SNTAGT. The CDR3 has 16 residues. Unmatched junction bases numbered 8, after V lost 5 bases and J lost 3 bases. CDR3 nucleotide sequence: TGTGCCAGCAGTCCCTTTCAGGGGGCTGACACCGGGGAGCTGTTTTTT. Protein product: CASSPFQGADTGELFF.

The chain is built from TRBV5-1 and TRBJ1-1, with D uncertain. Trimming pared 5 bases from V and 1 base from J, leaving 9 bases between. The CDR3 is 13 residues long. Germline V lookup: CDR1 SGHRS, CDR2 YFSETQ. The CDR3 loop reads CASRFGENTEAFF. The CDR3, as DNA: TGCGCCAGCAGATTCGGGGAGAACACTGAAGCTTTCTTT.

This chain connects TRBV7-8 to TRBJ2-7; D unclear. V lost 2 bases, J lost 4 bases, and 3 bases lay in between. CDR1 SGHVS and CDR2 FQNEAQ come from the germline V gene. The CDR3 runs to 11 residues. Here the CDR3 DNA reads TGTGCCAGCAGCTTACAGTACGAGCAGTACTTC. It translates to CASSLQYEQYF.

This chain links TRBV19 with TRBJ2-2, with TRBD1 identical over 9 bases. V lost 6 bases to trimming and J lost 1 base; unmatched junction nucleotides: 15. CDR3 length equals 19 residues. Germline CDR1 is LNHDA and CDR2 is SQIVND (reference sequence). CDR3 sequence reads: CASSRSRPDRGRNTGELFF. CDR3 DNA: TGTGCCAGTAGCCGAAGCCGACCGGACAGGGGCCGGAACACCGGGGAGCTGTTTTTT.

J is TRBJ2-1 and V is TRBV29-1; weak D call: TRBD1 (6 bases). The CDR3 has 17 amino acids. V was cut by 1 base and J by 3 bases, with 19 bases left in between. The germline gives CDR1 SQVTM, CDR2 ANQGSEA. CDR3: CSVEAPFRGPIYNEQFF. The CDR3 region has the DNA TGCAGCGTTGAAGCCCCGTTCAGGGGCCCCATCTACAATGAGCAGTTCTTC.

J is TRBJ2-5 and V is TRBV9; 7 nucleotides agree with TRBD2. Losses at the gene ends were 4 bases for V and 5 bases for J; bases not matched to a gene: 11. CDR3 length: 15 residues. Looked up from germline, CDR1 is SGDLS and CDR2 is YYNGEE. The CDR3 DNA reads as TGTGCCAGCAGCCCAACGGGGGGTCAAAGGGAGACCCAGTACTTC. Protein sequence: CASSPTGGQRETQYF.

The gene calls are TRBV7-7 and TRBJ2-3; 9 bases fit TRBD2. Germline CDR1 SSHAT, CDR2 FNYEAQ (reference sequence). The V and J ends lost 5 bases and 0 bases, in that order; junction bases with no gene match: 3. This CDR3 has 15 residues. The CDR3 DNA is TGTGCCAGCAGCCCACTAGCGGGTAGCACAGATACGCAGTATTTT. This translates into CASSPLAGSTDTQYF. Using reference TRBV7-7 and TRBJ2-3 for the parts outside the CDR3, the full variable domain is GAGVSQSPRYKVTKRGQDVTLRCDPISSHATLYWYQQALGQGPEFLTYFNYEAQPDKSGLPSDRFSAERPEGSISTLTIQRTEQRDSAMYRCASSPLAGSTDTQYFGPGTRLTVL.

V and J are TRBV2 and TRBJ2-7, with D unclear. The CDR3 loop spans 12 amino acids. The V gene lost 2 bases and the J gene lost 3 bases, with 5 bases spanning the gap. Germline assignment: CDR1 SNHLY and CDR2 FYNNEI. The CDR3, as DNA: TGTGCCAGCAGTGAATCCAGCTACGAGCAGTACTTC. It codes for CASSESSYEQYF.

The chain has TRBV4-3 and TRBJ1-2, with 8 bases aligning to TRBD1. The length of the CDR3 is 15 residues. Germline CDR1 LGHNA, CDR2 YSLEER. J gave up 8 bases and V 0 bases, and 8 bases lay outside the gene matches. CDR3 amino acids: CASSQEFRTGRGYTF. CDR3 coding DNA: TGCGCCAGCAGCCAAGAATTCCGGACAGGGAGAGGCTACACCTTC.

This clone has just a few counts. This chain connects TRBV5-4 to TRBJ2-3; TRBD1 matches 9 bases. The germline V gene encodes CDR1 SGHNT and CDR2 YYREEE (reference sequence). CDR3 size: 15 residues. The junction had 3 bases not matched to a gene; V was cut back by 2 bases and J by 2 bases. The CDR3 is CASSFGTGSTDTQYF. CDR3 in DNA: TGTGCCAGCAGCTTCGGGACAGGGTCCACAGATACGCAGTATTTT. Full variable domain (remainder filled in from reference TRBV5-4 and TRBJ2-3): ETGVTQSPTHLIKTRGQQVTLRCSSQSGHNTVSWYQQALGQGPQFIFQYYREEENGRGNFPPRFSGLQFPNYSSELNVNALELDDSALYLCASSFGTGSTDTQYFGPGTRLTVL.

The rearrangement links TRBV6-2 or TRBV6-3 to TRBJ1-3; the D is unclear. There are 12 residues in the CDR3. Trimming left V 2 bases short and J 8 bases short, with 7 bases between. Germline values: CDR1 MNHEY, CDR2 SVGEGT. The DNA for the CDR3 is TGTGCCAGCAGTTACCAACTGGACACCATATATTTT. The encoded protein is CASSYQLDTIYF.

The V gene is TRBV30, the J gene TRBJ2-1; maybe TRBD2 (7 bases). The V gene's germline CDR1 is GTSNPN and CDR2 SVGIG (reference sequence). The CDR3 consists of 14 residues. V was clipped by 0 bases and J by 7 bases, with 13 bases between them. The CDR3 DNA reads TGTGCCTGGAGTGTACGTGGGGGGGCGAATGAGCAGTTCTTC. This encodes CAWSVRGGANEQFF.

The chain recombines TRBV29-1 with TRBJ2-7; tentative D call: TRBD2 (5 bases). This CDR3 is built from 12 residues. The V end was cut by 0 bases, the J end by 8 bases, with 11 bases between. Per the germline V gene, CDR1 is SQVTM and CDR2 is ANQGSEA. DNA for the CDR3: TGCAGCGTTGAAGACGAGGGCCTAAAGCAGTACTTC. Its protein is CSVEDEGLKQYF.

The V and J genes are TRBV7-9 and TRBJ1-2; the match to TRBD1 covers 8 bases. This CDR3 contains 16 residues. Germline trimming cut 2 bases from V and 4 bases from J; bases unmatched to any gene: 9. The germline gives CDR1 SEHNR, CDR2 FQNEAQ (reference sequence). The CDR3, as DNA: TGTGCCAGCAGCTTAATAGGGGGACAGGAGGGCTATGGCTACACCTTC. It is translated as CASSLIGGQEGYGYTF.

V and J are TRBV4-3 and TRBJ2-3, with TRBD2 identical over 9 bases. The CDR3 has 16 residues. With V trimmed by 0 bases and J by 5 bases, 6 bases remained unmatched. Germline V lookup: CDR1 LGHNA, CDR2 YSLEER. CDR3 sequence: CASSQEGRGGIDTQYF. The DNA of the CDR3 is TGCGCCAGCAGCCAAGAAGGGCGGGGGGGCATAGATACGCAGTATTTT.

This clone was observed once. The V call is TRBV4-3, the J call TRBJ2-3; 10 nucleotides agree with TRBD1. J gave up 4 bases and V 0 bases, and 4 bases lay outside the gene matches. CDR3 length: 16 amino acids. Germline loops: CDR1 LGHNA, CDR2 YSLEER. CDR3 DNA: TGCGCCAGCAGCCAAGATGAGGGACAGGGGTCAGATACGCAGTATTTT. Amino acids: CASSQDEGQGSDTQYF.

The CDR3 DNA is TGTGCCAGCAGCCTGGGACAGGACGCTAACTATGGCTACACCTTC. This gives the protein CASSLGQDANYGYTF. This chain uses TRBV5-5 with TRBJ1-2; TRBD1 aligns across 8 bases. The CDR3 consists of 15 residues. Germline V gives CDR1 SGHKS, CDR2 YYEKEE (reference sequence). V lost 4 bases, J lost 0 bases, and 5 bases stayed unmatched. Complete variable domain (other parts from reference TRBV5-5 and TRBJ1-2): DAGVTQSPTHLIKTRGQQVTLRCSPISGHKSVSWYQQVLGQGPQFIFQYYEKEERGRGNFPDRFSARQFPNYSSELNVNALLLGDSALYLCASSLGQDANYGYTFGSGTRLTVV.

This rearrangement joins TRBV25-1 to TRBJ2-7; 9 bases fit TRBD2. The germline V gene has CDR1 MGHDK and CDR2 SYGVNS. The ends lost 3 bases at V and 7 bases at J; junction bases unmatched: 4. The CDR3 has 13 residues. Here the CDR3 DNA reads TGTGCCAGCAGTGATAGCCTAGCGGGGGAGCAGTACTTC. Residues: CASSDSLAGEQYF.

This clone was seen only a few times. The rearrangement links TRBV15 to TRBJ2-3, with 8 bases matching TRBD1. CDR1 is LNHNV and CDR2 is YYDKDF in the germline V gene (reference sequence). Unmatched junction bases numbered 8, after V lost 3 bases and J lost 6 bases. This CDR3 has 15 residues. The chain's CDR3 is CATSSLPGGADTQYF. In DNA form, the CDR3 reads TGTGCCACCAGCAGTCTCCCAGGGGGCGCTGATACGCAGTATTTT.

The J gene is TRBJ2-7, the V gene TRBV6-2 or TRBV6-3; 9 nucleotides align to TRBD2. Germline V lookup: CDR1 MNHEY, CDR2 SVGEGT. The CDR3 is made up of 20 amino acids. Losses at the gene ends were 0 bases for V and 4 bases for J; bases not matched to a gene: 19. The CDR3 loop reads CASSYSRLADFSYIAYEQYF. The CDR3 bases are TGTGCCAGCAGTTACTCGAGACTAGCGGACTTCAGTTATATTGCGTACGAGCAGTACTTC.

This chain uses TRBV6-6 with TRBJ1-6; possibly TRBD1 for D (5 bases). Germline V lookup: CDR1 MNHNY, CDR2 SVGAGI (reference sequence). CDR3 length equals 14 residues. Trimming took 2 bases from V and 8 from J, leaving 10 bases between them. The CDR3 loop reads CASSYRGKDSPLHF. In DNA, the CDR3 is TGTGCCAGCAGTTACAGGGGTAAAGATTCACCCCTCCACTTT.

This chain joins TRBV3-1 (or the pseudogene TRBV3-2) and TRBJ1-2; 8 positions agree with TRBD1. The J segment lost 8 bases and the V segment lost 7 bases, leaving 6 bases of the junction unmatched. There are 12 residues in the CDR3. Germline lookup yields CDR1 LGHDT and CDR2 YNNKEL (reference sequence). Here the CDR3 DNA reads TGTGCCAGCAACAGGGGGGAGGAAGGCTACACCTTC. Translating gives CASNRGEEGYTF.

The V gene is TRBV7-8, the J gene TRBJ2-1; TRBD2 is a possible D gene (6 bases). The CDR3 is made up of 16 amino acids. Trimming stripped 5 bases from V and 5 bases from J, with 19 bases between. The germline CDR1 and CDR2 sequences are SGHVS and FQNEAQ. The CDR3 region is CASSPSVEGTNNEQFF. The CDR3 region has the DNA TGTGCCAGCAGCCCCTCGGTGGAGGGAACCAACAATGAGCAGTTCTTC.

This sequence joins TRBV6-5 and TRBJ1-2; 8 positions match TRBD1. This CDR3 contains 15 residues. Germline V gene sequence: CDR1 MNHEY, CDR2 SVGAGI. The trim removed 2 bases at V and 4 bases at J, leaving 6 bases unmatched. This CDR3 reads CASSYEGTGLYGYTF. CDR3 bases: TGTGCCAGCAGTTACGAAGGGACAGGACTCTATGGCTACACCTTC.

The V and J genes are TRBV11-1 and TRBJ2-5; the match to TRBD1 covers 8 bases. The CDR3 runs to 15 residues. CDR1 is SGHAT and CDR2 is FQDESV in the germline V gene (reference sequence). J gave up 4 bases and V 6 bases, and 10 bases lay outside the gene matches. This CDR3 is CASSLDRDSLETQYF. The CDR3 nucleotides read TGTGCCAGCAGTCTGGACAGGGATAGTCTAGAGACCCAGTACTTC.

The chain links TRBV6-5 to TRBJ1-2, with a possible D match to TRBD1 (6 bases). The CDR3 loop spans 14 amino acids. V was trimmed by 4 bases and J by 3 bases, leaving 12 bases between them. Germline V gene lookup returns CDR1 MNHEY and CDR2 SVGAGI. DNA for the CDR3: TGTGCCAGCAGTTCTACGACAGGCTACTATGGCTACACCTTC. It translates to CASSSTTGYYGYTF.

This rearrangement joins TRBV4-3 to TRBJ2-1; TRBD2 agrees at 9 bases. Trimming took 0 bases from V and 15 from J; bases not matched to a gene: 18. CDR3 length: 17 residues. CDR1 LGHNA and CDR2 YSLEER come from the germline V gene. The CDR3 sequence is CASSQDTGGLERGVPFF. The CDR3 DNA sequence: TGCGCCAGCAGCCAAGATACAGGCGGGTTGGAGCGGGGGGTGCCGTTCTTC.

The chain employs TRBV5-1 and TRBJ2-7; 11 nucleotides line up with TRBD2. The V segment lost 7 bases and the J segment 2 bases; nucleotides outside the gene matches: 2. This CDR3 spans 13 amino acids. Germline assignment: CDR1 SGHRS and CDR2 YFSETQ. The CDR3 loop reads CASRSGGAYEQYF. CDR3 sequence (DNA): TGCGCCAGCCGTAGCGGGGGGGCCTACGAGCAGTACTTC.

The chain recombines TRBV5-1 with TRBJ1-2; D is uncertain. Germline CDR1 reads SGHRS; CDR2 reads YFSETQ. The CDR3 spans 12 residues. V lost 1 base and J lost 3, with 4 bases in between. CDR3 protein: CASSLTDYGYTF. CDR3 in DNA: TGCGCCAGCAGCTTGACAGACTATGGCTACACCTTC.

V and J are TRBV6-6 and TRBJ1-4; TRBD1 aligns across 7 bases. The CDR3 length is 12 residues. Trimming removed 5 bases from V and 12 bases from J; junction bases left unmatched: 6. CDR1 and CDR2 (germline): MNHNY, SVGAGI (reference sequence). CDR3 amino acids: CASSPIDRELFF. The CDR3 DNA reads TGTGCCAGCAGTCCAATCGACAGGGAACTGTTTTTT.